Below are 30 T cell receptor beta chains sequenced from a single sample in a study of T cells in localized non-small cell lung cancer. This table comes from immunoSEQ multiplex PCR, and its TCRdb copy is limited to in-frame clones, with some not included. The repertoire has 25,000 to 40,000 clones, around four fifths of them found once; the top ten carry more than 15%. The specimen was peripheral blood, collected before any cancer treatment. Every receptor here comes from a male donor at least 60 years old with stage III squamous cell lung carcinoma.

This clone was seen only once. V is TRBV7-2 and J is TRBJ2-3, with 8 bases lining up with TRBD2. V shed 5 bases, J shed 5 bases, and the junction held 6 bases outside the gene matches. Germline V gene data show CDR1 as SGHTA and CDR2 as FQGNSA. The CDR3 covers 14 residues. This CDR3 is CASSTGLVIDTQYF. The CDR3 region has the DNA TGTGCCAGCAGCACGGGACTAGTGATAGATACGCAGTATTTT. Looking up the rest from reference TRBV7-2 and TRBJ2-3 gives the full variable domain: GAGVSQSPSNKVTEKGKDVELRCDPISGHTALYWYRQSLGQGLEFLIYFQGNSAPDKSGLPSDRFSAERTGGSVSTLTIQRTQQEDSAVYLCASSTGLVIDTQYFGPGTRLTVL.

V usage is TRBV6-6 and J usage is TRBJ1-2; D not resolved. The CDR3 length is 15 residues. Trimming pared 0 bases from V and 5 bases from J, leaving 13 bases between. Germline loops: CDR1 MNHNY, CDR2 SVGAGI (reference sequence). In DNA, the CDR3 is TGTGCCAGCAGTTACTCGACTAGGCAAGATTATGGCTACACCTTC. Its protein is CASSYSTRQDYGYTF.

The chain is built from TRBV27 and TRBJ2-7; a weak D match, TRBD1 (5 bases). The CDR3 covers 14 residues. Trimming pared 2 bases from V and 7 bases from J, leaving 15 bases between. CDR1 is MNHEY, CDR2 SMNVEV, per germline (reference sequence). CDR3 DNA sequence: TGTGCCAGCAGTTTAGAAGAAGGGGCGGAAGAGCAGTACTTC. Protein product: CASSLEEGAEEQYF.

The chain joins TRBV15 to TRBJ2-7; possible D gene TRBD2, 6 bases. Per the germline V gene, CDR1 is LNHNV and CDR2 is YYDKDF (reference sequence). V was cut by 1 base and J by 2 bases, with 12 bases left in between. The CDR3 length is 15 residues. The CDR3 is CATSRVNGGAYEQYF. The DNA of the CDR3 is TGTGCCACCAGCAGAGTTAACGGGGGAGCCTACGAGCAGTACTTC.

This sequence joins TRBV2 and TRBJ2-7, with unresolved D. V lost 4 bases and J lost 7, with 8 bases in between. The V gene's germline CDR1 is SNHLY and CDR2 FYNNEI. This CDR3 region has 11 residues. The CDR3 DNA reads TGTGCCAGCAGTGGGGTCATTGAGCAGTACTTC. Its protein is CASSGVIEQYF.

This rearrangement joins TRBV9 to TRBJ1-3; D remains unclear. There are 14 residues in the CDR3. Per the germline V gene, CDR1 is SGDLS and CDR2 is YYNGEE. Deletions cut 0 bases from V and 1 base from J, with 5 bases between. CDR3 amino acids: CASSVEDSGNTIYF. Written as DNA, the CDR3 is TGTGCCAGCAGCGTAGAGGATTCTGGAAACACCATATATTTT.

The genes are TRBV5-4 and TRBJ2-1; no firm D call. CDR3 size: 15 residues. The V gene lost 4 bases and the J gene lost 0 bases, with 11 bases spanning the gap. Per germline, CDR1 SGHNT and CDR2 YYREEE (reference sequence). This CDR3 is CASSRIESSYNEQFF. DNA for the CDR3: TGTGCCAGCAGCCGGATCGAGAGCTCCTACAATGAGCAGTTCTTC. Full variable domain (rest looked up from reference TRBV5-4 and TRBJ2-1): ETGVTQSPTHLIKTRGQQVTLRCSSQSGHNTVSWYQQALGQGPQFIFQYYREEENGRGNFPPRFSGLQFPNYSSELNVNALELDDSALYLCASSRIESSYNEQFFGPGTRLTVL.

J is TRBJ1-2 and V is TRBV29-1, with TRBD1 identical over 9 bases. Germline CDR1 is SQVTM and CDR2 is ANQGSEA. This CDR3 has 13 residues. V shed 5 bases, J shed 4 bases, and the junction held 5 bases outside the gene matches. The CDR3 DNA reads as TGCAGCGTTTACAGGGGGCCGGTCTATGGCTACACCTTC. Translation: CSVYRGPVYGYTF.

J is TRBJ1-1 and V is TRBV5-8; the D is unclear. In germline, CDR1 is SGHTS, CDR2 YDEGEE. Trimming left V 1 base short and J 2 bases short, with 3 bases between. There are 12 residues in the CDR3. The DNA of the CDR3 is TGTGCCAGCAGCTTGTATAACACTGAAGCTTTCTTT. This translates into CASSLYNTEAFF.

The J gene is TRBJ2-1, the V gene TRBV18, with 10 bases matching TRBD2. This CDR3 has 12 residues. Germline V gene lookup returns CDR1 KGHSH and CDR2 LQKENI. Losses at the gene ends were 6 bases for V and 10 bases for J; bases not matched to a gene: 3. Here the CDR3 DNA reads TGTGCCAGCTCGCTAGCGGGGGAGGAGCAGTTCTTC. It encodes CASSLAGEEQFF. Full variable domain (missing parts from reference TRBV18 and TRBJ2-1): NAGVMQNPRHLVRRRGQEARLRCSPMKGHSHVYWYRQLPEEGLKFMVYLQKENIIDESGMPKERFSAEFPKEGPSILRIQQVVRGDSAAYFCASSLAGEEQFFGPGTRLTVL.

This clone is a singleton in its sample. The chain employs TRBV6-6 and TRBJ2-7; no reliable D call. CDR1 is MNHNY, CDR2 SVGAGI, per germline (reference sequence). CDR3 length: 14 residues. V lost 5 bases, J lost 4 bases, and 15 bases lay in between. Written as DNA, the CDR3 is TGTGCCAGCAGTCCGACGAGCCCTGGGTACGAGCAGTACTTC. This encodes CASSPTSPGYEQYF.

This chain uses TRBV29-1 with TRBJ1-1; 7 bases map to TRBD1. The junction had 12 bases not matched to a gene; V was cut back by 7 bases and J by 7 bases. The CDR3 runs 13 residues. CDR1 is SQVTM and CDR2 is ANQGSEA in the germline V gene. CDR3 coding DNA: TGCAGCGCCGGACAGGAAAACGGGGGTGAAGCTTTCTTT. Protein: CSAGQENGGEAFF. Full variable domain (remainder filled in from reference TRBV29-1 and TRBJ1-1): SAVISQKPSRDICQRGTSLTIQCQVDSQVTMMFWYRQQPGQSLTLIATANQGSEATYESGFVIDKFPISRPNLTFSTLTVSNMSPEDSSIYLCSAGQENGGEAFFGQGTRLTVV.

The sample holds one count of this clone. This chain links TRBV29-1 with TRBJ1-2, with a tentative D call TRBD1 (5 bases). V was pared by 5 bases and J by 6 bases, with 10 bases between. Germline V gene lookup returns CDR1 SQVTM and CDR2 ANQGSEA. The CDR3 extends over 11 amino acids. The CDR3 DNA sequence: TGCAGCGTTTCAGGGAAGGATGGCTACACCTTC. This sequence encodes CSVSGKDGYTF.

The gene calls are TRBV29-1 and TRBJ2-5; 8 nucleotides align to TRBD2. V trimming: 6 bases; J trimming: 4 bases; junction bases outside the gene matches: 7. This CDR3 is built from 13 residues. From germline, CDR1 is SQVTM and CDR2 ANQGSEA. The CDR3 here is CSVGEGLGETQYF. In DNA form, the CDR3 reads TGCAGCGTCGGAGAGGGACTAGGAGAGACCCAGTACTTC.

The sample holds one count of this clone. The chain combines TRBV29-1 with TRBJ1-2; 9 bases agree with TRBD1. Germline CDR1 and CDR2: SQVTM and ANQGSEA. V lost 6 bases and J lost 2; bases outside the gene matches: 7. The CDR3 consists of 14 residues. CDR3 nucleotides: TGCAGCGTGACACACGGGACAGGGAACTATGGCTACACCTTC. Protein product: CSVTHGTGNYGYTF.

This sequence joins TRBV6-1 and TRBJ1-5; the match to TRBD1 covers 7 bases. The CDR3 runs to 13 residues. V lost 8 bases and J lost 5; bases outside the gene matches: 6. CDR1 and CDR2 (germline): MNHNS, SASEGT. CDR3 in DNA: TGTGCCAGCTACGACAGGGCCCATCAGCCCCAGCATTTT. It specifies CASYDRAHQPQHF.

The J gene is TRBJ1-5, the V gene TRBV7-2; TRBD1 agrees at 7 bases. V was clipped by 6 bases and J by 3 bases; unmatched bases: 11. This CDR3 is 16 amino acids long. Germline CDR1 is SGHTA and CDR2 is FQGNSA. The CDR3 region has the DNA TGTGCCAGCAGTCCAGAGAGGGGGCGCAACAATCAGCCCCAGCATTTT. Its translation is CASSPERGRNNQPQHF.

The CDR3 sequence is CASSVGGGENQPQHF. CDR3 DNA: TGTGCCAGCAGCGTAGGAGGGGGCGAGAATCAGCCCCAGCATTTT. The chain is built from TRBV9 and TRBJ1-5; 7 positions agree with TRBD1. The germline V gene has CDR1 SGDLS and CDR2 YYNGEE. V lost 0 bases and J lost 4; bases outside the gene matches: 4. The CDR3 covers 15 residues.

J is TRBJ2-5 and V is TRBV9, with 9 positions matching TRBD2. Germline CDR1 reads SGDLS; CDR2 reads YYNGEE. The CDR3 spans 15 residues. V shed 0 bases and J 5 bases; nucleotides not matched to a gene: 5. The CDR3 nucleotides are TGTGCCAGCAGCGTAGGTAGCGGGAGCAGGGAGACCCAGTACTTC. Translation: CASSVGSGSRETQYF.

This clone was seen a single time. The gene calls are TRBV6-5 and TRBJ2-7; 8 nucleotides agree with TRBD1. Losses at the gene ends were 9 bases for V and 2 bases for J; bases not matched to a gene: 6. This CDR3 has 13 amino acids. Germline V gene lookup returns CDR1 MNHEY and CDR2 SVGAGI. Here the CDR3 reads CASGQGRPYEQYF. The CDR3 DNA follows: TGTGCCAGTGGACAGGGACGACCCTACGAGCAGTACTTC.

The chain links TRBV4-3 to TRBJ2-5; no clear D gene. The CDR3 spans 14 residues. CDR1 is LGHNA and CDR2 is YSLEER in the germline V gene. V was shortened by 0 bases and J by 4 bases, with 9 bases between the two germline ends. The CDR3 spells CASSQDIIGETQYF. CDR3 bases: TGCGCCAGCAGCCAAGATATCATTGGAGAGACCCAGTACTTC.

The genes are TRBV15 and TRBJ2-1; D possibly uses TRBD1 or TRBD2 (5 bases each). CDR1 is LNHNV and CDR2 is YYDKDF in the germline V gene (reference sequence). Trimming took off 11 bases at V and 4 bases at J, with 18 bases between the two ends. CDR3 length: 14 amino acids. CDR3 in DNA: TGTGCCGCCGGCCGGGAAGGGGAATACAATGAGCAGTTCTTC. Protein sequence: CAAGREGEYNEQFF.

The chain couples TRBV5-6 to TRBJ1-1, with D possibly being TRBD1 (6 bases). The V gene's germline CDR1 is SGHDT and CDR2 YYEEEE. The V gene lost 3 bases and the J gene lost 1 base, with 13 bases spanning the gap. CDR3 length: 15 amino acids. The CDR3 region is CASSSGGGWNTEAFF. CDR3 bases: TGTGCCAGCAGCTCCGGGGGGGGCTGGAACACTGAAGCTTTCTTT.

For the CDR3, the DNA is TGTGCCAGCCCCAACTCTTGGTGGGGCTGGGGCGGGAGGGCCCGGGAGACCCAGTACTTC. Translating it yields CASPNSWWGWGGRARETQYF. The V call is TRBV7-8, the J call TRBJ2-5; TRBD2 agrees at 9 bases. This CDR3 contains 20 residues. With V trimmed by 8 bases and J by 5 bases, 27 bases remained unmatched. Germline V lookup: CDR1 SGHVS, CDR2 FQNEAQ.

V usage is TRBV7-8 and J usage is TRBJ1-2; D uncertain. The germline gives CDR1 SGHVS, CDR2 FQNEAQ. The CDR3 sequence is 13 residues long. The V gene lost 4 bases and the J gene lost 5 bases, with 11 bases spanning the gap. CDR3 DNA: TGTGCCAGCAGCTACACCCCGTCATATGGCTACACCTTC. Its protein product is CASSYTPSYGYTF.

The rearrangement uses TRBV19 and TRBJ2-5; 10 bases line up with TRBD2. The germline gives CDR1 LNHDA, CDR2 SQIVND (reference sequence). V lost 5 bases to trimming and J lost 5 bases; unmatched junction nucleotides: 8. This CDR3 has 15 residues. CDR3 DNA: TGTGCCAGTAGTCACCCAGCGGGGGGGCCCGAGACCCAGTACTTC. Protein product: CASSHPAGGPETQYF.

The CDR3 nucleotides are TGTGCCAGCAGCTTGCTGGGACACGATAACACCGGGGAGCTGTTTTTT. Protein product: CASSLLGHDNTGELFF. V and J are TRBV5-6 and TRBJ2-2; D might be TRBD1 (6 bases). Germline lookup yields CDR1 SGHDT and CDR2 YYEEEE. There are 16 residues in the CDR3. V was shortened by 1 base and J by 2 bases, with 12 bases between the two germline ends.

V usage is TRBV5-5 and J usage is TRBJ2-7; 9 nucleotides line up with TRBD1. The V and J ends lost 1 base and 5 bases, in that order; junction bases with no gene match: 4. The CDR3 has 14 amino acids. Germline assignment: CDR1 SGHKS and CDR2 YYEKEE (reference sequence). This CDR3 reads CASSLLDRGDEQYF. The CDR3 coding sequence is TGTGCCAGCAGCTTGCTGGACAGGGGTGACGAGCAGTACTTC.

This clone was detected only once. The chain carries TRBV7-2 and TRBJ1-1; D might be TRBD1 (6 bases). The CDR3 is 15 amino acids. V dropped 1 base and J dropped 1 base, with 10 bases sitting between them. Germline V gene sequence: CDR1 SGHTA, CDR2 FQGNSA. CDR3 sequence (DNA): TGTGCCAGCAGCTTAGTTGGGGGCTCGAACACTGAAGCTTTCTTT. It encodes CASSLVGGSNTEAFF.

This clone was recorded a few times. The chain recombines TRBV28 with TRBJ1-1; 9 nucleotides line up with TRBD1. The germline V gene has CDR1 MDHEN and CDR2 SYDVKM. CDR3 length: 18 residues. Trimming took 6 bases from V and 2 from J; bases not matched to a gene: 16. The CDR3 loop is CASSPTWGQGLANTEAFF. The CDR3 nucleotides read TGTGCCAGCAGCCCTACCTGGGGACAGGGACTAGCTAACACTGAAGCTTTCTTT.